This T cell receptor beta chain came from a study of blood T cell repertoires in COVID-19 (dated by TCRdb to 2018 to 2020). Concerning the study at large: The collaborator samples originated in the United States, Italy and Spain and spanned the acute and convalescent phases of COVID-19. The dataset comprised deeply sampled blood TCRbeta repertoires from subjects exposed to, actively infected with, or recovered from COVID-19. A de-identified subject ID, COVID-19 status, age in years and sex were almost always included in the sample metadata. The samples were drawn from the first 160 participants of the ongoing ImmuneRACE study and from 950 to 1,500 subjects provided by 6 global collaborators. Where HLA class I and class II types were available, the types were taken from metadata supplied by the sample provider, not from assay-based typing. The prospective study material was composed of cDNA or gDNA derived from T cells, B-cell-depleted T cells, or PBMCs. The repertoires were released in a freely available public database intended as a resource for research on the immune response to SARS-CoV-2.

Results the study describes overall, beyond this receptor: How much clinical and demographic metadata was included differed by source and by participant, and the metadata was provided uncurated.

Inclusive of the bounding cysteine and phenylalanine, the CDR3 is 12 residues long. The retained sequence is limited to the CDR3, 36 bases, with the frame set at the first base. The germline V gene (reference sequence) specifies PRHDT as CDR1 and FYEKMQ as CDR2. After removal of 5 bases from V and 5 bases from J, the junction retains 1 base not matched to a gene. The collaborating institutions used their own protocols to collect whole blood in K2EDTA tubes. Collaborator samples were shipped for TCRbeta analysis as frozen whole blood, isolated PBMCs, or DNA extracted from either sample type. About this clone: There is no known antigen for this receptor. Per-base quality was not reported, and no clone a single base away is much larger than it.

TCRbeta CDR3 regions were amplified from genomic DNA using the immunoSEQ Assay, a bias-controlled multiplex PCR. Per the original workflow: Within the assay, amplification of reference gene primers was used to estimate how many nucleated cells each sample contained. To quantify the absolute abundance of each unique TCRbeta CDR3 rearrangement, sequence reads were collapsed and filtered. For each sample, productive Simpson clonality was calculated as the square root of Simpson's diversity index across productive rearrangements. Not all clones reach the TCRdb copy of this immuneACCESS table, which keeps in-frame sequences only. Checked studies attribute under half of the gap to unresolved V genes and leave the rest unexplained. That table is the source of V, J and clone size, and D and trimming were worked out from the DNA. The table for this sample lists 100,000 to 150,000 clones; 74% of them were counted only once. In total, the top ten clones hold 5.5% of the sample.

The origin of this receptor is a man aged 55-75 years with acute or convalescent COVID-19. Recombination connected TRBV13 to TRBJ1-1; TRBD1 lines up with 8 middle nucleotides. Sequenced material: peripheral blood. The CDR3 is CASSRTGTEAFF. At the DNA level, the sequence is TGTGCCAGCAGCCGGACAGGGACTGAAGCTTTCTTT.